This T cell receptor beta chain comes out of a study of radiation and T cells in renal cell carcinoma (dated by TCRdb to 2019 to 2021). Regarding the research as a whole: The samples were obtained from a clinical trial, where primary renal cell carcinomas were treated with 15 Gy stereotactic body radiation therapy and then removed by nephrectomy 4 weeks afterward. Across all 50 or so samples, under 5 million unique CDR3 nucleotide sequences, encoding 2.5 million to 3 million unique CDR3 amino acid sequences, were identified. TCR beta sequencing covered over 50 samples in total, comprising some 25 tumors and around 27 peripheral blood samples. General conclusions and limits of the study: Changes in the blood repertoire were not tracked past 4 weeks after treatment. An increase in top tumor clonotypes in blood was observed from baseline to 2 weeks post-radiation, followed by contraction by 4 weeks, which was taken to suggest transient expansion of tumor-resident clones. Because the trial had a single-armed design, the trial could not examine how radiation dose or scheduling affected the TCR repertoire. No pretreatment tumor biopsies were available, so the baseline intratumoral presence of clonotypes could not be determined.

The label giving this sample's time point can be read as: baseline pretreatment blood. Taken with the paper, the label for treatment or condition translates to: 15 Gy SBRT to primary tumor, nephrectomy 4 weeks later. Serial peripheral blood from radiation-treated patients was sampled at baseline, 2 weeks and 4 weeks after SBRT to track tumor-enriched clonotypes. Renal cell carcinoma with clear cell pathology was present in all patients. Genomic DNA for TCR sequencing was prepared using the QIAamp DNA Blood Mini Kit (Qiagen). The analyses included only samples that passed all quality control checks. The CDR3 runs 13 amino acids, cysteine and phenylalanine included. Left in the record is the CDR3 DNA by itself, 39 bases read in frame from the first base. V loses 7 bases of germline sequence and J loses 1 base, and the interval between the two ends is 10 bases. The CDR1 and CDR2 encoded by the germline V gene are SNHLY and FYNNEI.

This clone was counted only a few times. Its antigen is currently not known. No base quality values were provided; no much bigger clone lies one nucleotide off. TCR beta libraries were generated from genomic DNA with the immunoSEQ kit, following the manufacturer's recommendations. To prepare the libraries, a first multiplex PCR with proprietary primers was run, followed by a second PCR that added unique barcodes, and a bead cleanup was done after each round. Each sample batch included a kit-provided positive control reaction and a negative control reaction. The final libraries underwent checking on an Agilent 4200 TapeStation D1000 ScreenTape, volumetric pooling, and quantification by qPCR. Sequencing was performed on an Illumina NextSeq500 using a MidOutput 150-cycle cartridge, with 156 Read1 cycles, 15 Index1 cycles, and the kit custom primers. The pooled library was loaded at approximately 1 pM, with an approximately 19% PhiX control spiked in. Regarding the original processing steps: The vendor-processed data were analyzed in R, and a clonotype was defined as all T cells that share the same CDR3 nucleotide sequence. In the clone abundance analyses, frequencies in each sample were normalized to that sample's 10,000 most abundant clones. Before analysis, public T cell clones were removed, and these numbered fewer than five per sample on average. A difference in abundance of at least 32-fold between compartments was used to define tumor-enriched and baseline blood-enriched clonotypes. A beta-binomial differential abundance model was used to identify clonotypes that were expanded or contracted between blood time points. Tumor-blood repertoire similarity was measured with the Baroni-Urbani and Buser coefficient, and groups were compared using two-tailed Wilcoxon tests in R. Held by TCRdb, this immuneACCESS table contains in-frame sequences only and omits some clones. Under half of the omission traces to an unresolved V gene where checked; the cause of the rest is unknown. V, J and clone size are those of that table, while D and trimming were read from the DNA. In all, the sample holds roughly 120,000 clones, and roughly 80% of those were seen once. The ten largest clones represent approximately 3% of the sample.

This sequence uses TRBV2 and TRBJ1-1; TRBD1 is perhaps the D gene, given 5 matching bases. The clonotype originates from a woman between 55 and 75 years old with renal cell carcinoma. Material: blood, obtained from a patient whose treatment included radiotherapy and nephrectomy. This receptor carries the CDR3 CASIRDSNTEAFF. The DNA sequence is TGTGCCAGCATCAGGGACTCGAACACTGAAGCTTTCTTT.